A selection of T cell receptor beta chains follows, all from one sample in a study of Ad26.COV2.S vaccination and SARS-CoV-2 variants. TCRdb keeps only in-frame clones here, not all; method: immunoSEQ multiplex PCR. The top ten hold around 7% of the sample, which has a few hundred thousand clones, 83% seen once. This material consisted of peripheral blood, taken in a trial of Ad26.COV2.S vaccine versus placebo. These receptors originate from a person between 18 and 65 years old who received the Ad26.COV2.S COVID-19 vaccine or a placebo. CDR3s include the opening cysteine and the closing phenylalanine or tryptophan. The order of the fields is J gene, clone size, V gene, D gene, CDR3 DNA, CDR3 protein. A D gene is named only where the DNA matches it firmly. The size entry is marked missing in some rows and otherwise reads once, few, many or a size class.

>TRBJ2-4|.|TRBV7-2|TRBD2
TGTGCCAGCAGCCAAGCCGGGCTAGCGGACCTCAAAAACATTCAGTACTTC
CASSQAGLADLKNIQYF
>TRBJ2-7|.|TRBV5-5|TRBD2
TGTGCCAGCAGCTTGAGCGGGACCTCCGAGCAGTACTTC
CASSLSGTSEQYF
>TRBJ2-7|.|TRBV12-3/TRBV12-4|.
TGTGCCAGCAGTTATTTCGGCGAGCAGTACTTC
CASSYFGEQYF
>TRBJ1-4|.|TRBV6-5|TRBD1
TGTGCCAGCGGAAGGGACAGAGGTGAAAAACTGTTTTTT
CASGRDRGEKLFF
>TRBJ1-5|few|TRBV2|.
TGTGCCAGCAGTGAAGAGGTGGAGCAGCCCCAGCATTTT
CASSEEVEQPQHF
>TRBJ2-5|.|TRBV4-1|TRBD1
TGCGCCAGCAGCCAAGGAGGACAGGCCGCCCAAGAGACCCAGTACTTC
CASSQGGQAAQETQYF
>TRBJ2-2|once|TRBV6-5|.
TGTGCAGGGACGACGGGAGCCACCACCGGGGAGCTGTTTTTT
CAGTTGATTGELFF
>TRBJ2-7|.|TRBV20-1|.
TGCAGTGCTAGTCCGGGGGCAATCGAGCAGTACTTC
CSASPGAIEQYF
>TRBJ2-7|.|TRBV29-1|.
TGCAGCGTTGATTTTGGGGGCTACGAGCAGTACTTC
CSVDFGGYEQYF
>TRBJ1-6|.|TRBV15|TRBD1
TGTGCCACCAGCAGAGACAGGGGGACACCCCTCCACTTT
CATSRDRGTPLHF
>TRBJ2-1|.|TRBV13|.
TGTGCCAGCAGACCGCTTGGGAACTCCTACAATGAGCAGTTCTTC
CASRPLGNSYNEQFF
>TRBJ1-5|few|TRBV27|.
TGTGCCAGCAGTTTATCGATGGTTGGGAGATCCGCCCAGCCCCAGCATTTT
CASSLSMVGRSAQPQHF
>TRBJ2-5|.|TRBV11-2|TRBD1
TGTGCCAGCAGCTTATGGGACAGGGACACCCAGTACTTC
CASSLWDRDTQYF
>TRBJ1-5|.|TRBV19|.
TGTGCCAGTAGTATCTCTGCTGGTTATAGCAATCAGCCCCAGCATTTT
CASSISAGYSNQPQHF
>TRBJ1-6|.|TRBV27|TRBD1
TGTGCCAGCAGATCCCTCCTGGGGACAGGGGGCGGTTCACCCCTCCACTTT
CASRSLLGTGGGSPLHF
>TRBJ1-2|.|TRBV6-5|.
TGTGCCAGCAGTTACTCCCGTGTTGGGTATGGCTACACCTTC
CASSYSRVGYGYTF
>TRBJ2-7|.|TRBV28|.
TGTGCCAGCTCATCGCGGAGGCAGGCCCAGGGGAACGAGCAGTACTTC
CASSSRRQAQGNEQYF
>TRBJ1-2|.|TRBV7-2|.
TGTGCCAGCAGCTTAGGCGGGGGATGGGGCTACACCTTC
CASSLGGGWGYTF
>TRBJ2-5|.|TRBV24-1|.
TGTGCCACCAGCCCCGGGGCCCTAGTCTCCCAAGAGACCCAGTACTTC
CATSPGALVSQETQYF
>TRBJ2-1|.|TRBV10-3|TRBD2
TGTGCCATCAGTGAGTCGGGCGGGAGGTCCAATGAGCAGTTCTTC
CAISESGGRSNEQFF
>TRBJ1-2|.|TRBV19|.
TGTGCCAGTAGTATATCTACAGGGAATGGCTACACCTTC
CASSISTGNGYTF
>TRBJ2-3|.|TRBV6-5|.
TGTGCCAGCAGTTTGGGGCGTACGCAGTATTTT
CASSLGRTQYF
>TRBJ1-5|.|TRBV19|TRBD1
TGTGCCAGTACCAGGGGGACAGGGAGAGCTCAGCCCCAGCATTTT
CASTRGTGRAQPQHF
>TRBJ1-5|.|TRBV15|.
TGTGCCACCAGCAGAGAGTTCGCCCTTACCCCCCATCAGCCCCAGCATTTT
CATSREFALTPHQPQHF
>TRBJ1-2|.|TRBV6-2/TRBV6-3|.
TGTGCCAGCAGCGCGACTAACTATGGCTACACCTTC
CASSATNYGYTF
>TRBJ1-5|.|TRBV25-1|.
TGTGCCAGCAGTGAGCCGGGACCGGATCAGCCCCAGCATTTT
CASSEPGPDQPQHF
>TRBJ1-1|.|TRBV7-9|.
TGTGCCAGTAAGTGGGGGGCGAATTCGGCTTTCTTT
CASKWGANSAFF
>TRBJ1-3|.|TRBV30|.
TGTGCCTGGAGTGTAAGGGATCCCGGGCGGGGAAACACCATATATTTT
CAWSVRDPGRGNTIYF
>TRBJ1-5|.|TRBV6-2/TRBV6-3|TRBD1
TGTGCCAGCAGCCACCGGACAGGGAGCAATCAGCCCCAGCATTTT
CASSHRTGSNQPQHF
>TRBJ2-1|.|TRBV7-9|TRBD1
TGTGCCAGCAGCTTGGGACAGGGATACAATGAGCAGTTCTTC
CASSLGQGYNEQFF
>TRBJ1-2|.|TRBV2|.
TGTGCCAGCAGTATCCCAGGGGCCCCGGTTCTTTTC
CASSIPGAPVLF
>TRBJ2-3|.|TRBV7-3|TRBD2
TGTGCCAGCAGCGTCGGGACTAGCGGCACAGATACGCAGTATTTT
CASSVGTSGTDTQYF
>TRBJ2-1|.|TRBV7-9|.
TGTGCCAGCCAACTAAGCAATGAGCAGTTCTTC
CASQLSNEQFF
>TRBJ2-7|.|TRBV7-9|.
TGTGCCAGCAGCCCAGGGACGTCGTACGAGCAGTACTTC
CASSPGTSYEQYF
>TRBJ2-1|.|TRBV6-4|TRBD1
TGTGCCAGCAGTGACGGGGACAGGGGGCTCAATGAGCAGTTCTTC
CASSDGDRGLNEQFF
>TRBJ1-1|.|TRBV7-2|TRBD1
TGTGCCAGCAGCGACGATGGACAGGGGTGGACTGAAGCTTTCTTT
CASSDDGQGWTEAFF
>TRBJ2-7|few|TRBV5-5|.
TGTGCCAGCAGCTTGGCAGGGTCCTACGAGCAGTACTTC
CASSLAGSYEQYF
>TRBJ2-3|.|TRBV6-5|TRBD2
TGTGCCAGCAGCGTAGCGGGGACTACAGATACGCAGTATTTT
CASSVAGTTDTQYF
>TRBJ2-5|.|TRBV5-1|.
TGCGCCAGCAGGGAGCCGGGGGAGACCCAGTACTTC
CASREPGETQYF
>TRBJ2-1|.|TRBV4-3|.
TGCGCCAGCAGCCAAGATGGCGTTGGACTCAACTACAATGAGCAGTTCTTC
CASSQDGVGLNYNEQFF
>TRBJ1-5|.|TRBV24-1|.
TGTGCCACCAGTGATTTGTCTCCTCAGCCCCAGCATTTT
CATSDLSPQPQHF
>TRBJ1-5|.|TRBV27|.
TGTGCCAGCAGACTTACACCCCTTAGCAATCAGCCCCAGCATTTT
CASRLTPLSNQPQHF
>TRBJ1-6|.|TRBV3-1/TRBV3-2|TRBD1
TGTGCCAGCAGCCAAGATTTTGTGACAGGGAATTCACCCCTCCACTTT
CASSQDFVTGNSPLHF
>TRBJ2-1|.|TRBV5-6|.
TGTGCCAGCAGCCCACAGGGGGGGGATTGGGGATTCTTCTACAATGAGCAGTTCTTC
CASSPQGGDWGFFYNEQFF
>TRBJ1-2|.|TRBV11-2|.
TGTGCCAGCAGCTTGCAGGGAGGCTATGGCTACACCTTC
CASSLQGGYGYTF
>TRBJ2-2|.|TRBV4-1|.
TGCGCCAGCAGCCTATACAGGGTTAAGGACACCGGGGAGCTGTTTTTT
CASSLYRVKDTGELFF
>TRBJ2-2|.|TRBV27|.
TGTGCCAGCAGTTTTAGTGTTCAGAGCACCGGGGAGCTGTTTTTT
CASSFSVQSTGELFF
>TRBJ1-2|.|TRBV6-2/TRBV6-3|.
TGTGCCAGCAGTTACGCAGGGGCCGTTTCTTATGGCTACACCTTC
CASSYAGAVSYGYTF
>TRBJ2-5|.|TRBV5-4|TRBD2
TGTGCCAGCAGCTGGGGACTAGCGGGAGGGGAAGAGACCCAGTACTTC
CASSWGLAGGEETQYF